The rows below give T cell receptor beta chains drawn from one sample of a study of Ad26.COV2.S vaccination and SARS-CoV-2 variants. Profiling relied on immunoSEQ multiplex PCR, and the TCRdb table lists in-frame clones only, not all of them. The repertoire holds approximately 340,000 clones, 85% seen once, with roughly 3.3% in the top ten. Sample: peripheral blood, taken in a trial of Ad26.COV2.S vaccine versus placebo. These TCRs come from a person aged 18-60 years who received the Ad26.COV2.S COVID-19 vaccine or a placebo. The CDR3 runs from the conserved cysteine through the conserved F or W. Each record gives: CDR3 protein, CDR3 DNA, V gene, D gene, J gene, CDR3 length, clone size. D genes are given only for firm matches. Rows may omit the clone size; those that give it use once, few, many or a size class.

CDR3 protein: CASSSGTSNYEQYF; CDR3 DNA: TGCGCCAGCAGCTCCGGGACGTCGAACTACGAGCAGTACTTC; V gene: TRBV5-1; D gene: -; J gene: TRBJ2-7; CDR3 length: 14; clone size: -
CDR3 protein: CASSLTANQPQHF; CDR3 DNA: TGTGCCAGCAGCTTGACGGCGAATCAGCCCCAGCATTTT; V gene: TRBV11-2; D gene: -; J gene: TRBJ1-5; CDR3 length: 13; clone size: -
CDR3 protein: CASSLKQGAGTDTQYF; CDR3 DNA: TGTGCCAGCAGCTTGAAACAGGGGGCCGGCACAGATACGCAGTATTTT; V gene: TRBV7-2; D gene: TRBD1; J gene: TRBJ2-3; CDR3 length: 16; clone size: -
CDR3 protein: CASSEVGGLSYEQYF; CDR3 DNA: TGTGCCAGCAGTGAGGTCGGGGGGCTCTCCTACGAGCAGTACTTC; V gene: TRBV2; D gene: -; J gene: TRBJ2-7; CDR3 length: 15; clone size: -
CDR3 protein: CSVATTIGTGYEQYF; CDR3 DNA: TGCAGCGTTGCTACGACGATCGGGACAGGCTACGAGCAGTACTTC; V gene: TRBV29-1; D gene: TRBD1; J gene: TRBJ2-7; CDR3 length: 15; clone size: -
CDR3 protein: CASSKSGGASAVGEQFF; CDR3 DNA: TGTGCCAGTAGTAAAAGCGGGGGAGCCTCGGCCGTCGGTGAGCAGTTCTTC; V gene: TRBV19; D gene: TRBD2; J gene: TRBJ2-1; CDR3 length: 17; clone size: -
CDR3 protein: CASSLWAGEAFF; CDR3 DNA: TGTGCCAGCAGCTTGTGGGCTGGAGAAGCTTTCTTT; V gene: TRBV5-6; D gene: -; J gene: TRBJ1-1; CDR3 length: 12; clone size: -
CDR3 protein: CASSLNQRTGDQETQYF; CDR3 DNA: TGTGCCAGCAGTCTCAATCAACGGACAGGGGACCAAGAGACCCAGTACTTC; V gene: TRBV28; D gene: TRBD1; J gene: TRBJ2-5; CDR3 length: 17; clone size: -
CDR3 protein: CACQGSSYEQYF; CDR3 DNA: TGTGCCTGCCAGGGAAGCTCCTACGAGCAGTACTTC; V gene: TRBV30; D gene: -; J gene: TRBJ2-7; CDR3 length: 12; clone size: once
CDR3 protein: CASADSGSTDTQYF; CDR3 DNA: TGTGCTAGTGCCGATAGCGGGAGCACAGATACGCAGTATTTT; V gene: TRBV12-5; D gene: TRBD2; J gene: TRBJ2-3; CDR3 length: 14; clone size: -
CDR3 protein: CASSPLGRSGELFF; CDR3 DNA: TGTGCCAGCAGTCCTCTAGGGAGGTCCGGGGAGCTGTTTTTT; V gene: TRBV28; D gene: -; J gene: TRBJ2-2; CDR3 length: 14; clone size: -
CDR3 protein: CASSLLGAEAFF; CDR3 DNA: TGTGCCAGCAGCTTACTCGGTGCTGAAGCTTTCTTT; V gene: TRBV11-2; D gene: -; J gene: TRBJ1-1; CDR3 length: 12; clone size: -
CDR3 protein: CAWGTTNTGELFF; CDR3 DNA: TGTGCCTGGGGGACTACGAACACCGGGGAGCTGTTTTTT; V gene: TRBV30; D gene: TRBD2; J gene: TRBJ2-2; CDR3 length: 13; clone size: -
CDR3 protein: CASTNTGELFF; CDR3 DNA: TGCGCCAGCACTAACACCGGGGAGCTGTTTTTT; V gene: TRBV5-1; D gene: -; J gene: TRBJ2-2; CDR3 length: 11; clone size: -
CDR3 protein: CASSRGGGGGPNQPQHF; CDR3 DNA: TGTGCCAGCAGCCGAGGAGGAGGGGGCGGCCCCAATCAGCCCCAGCATTTT; V gene: TRBV3-1/TRBV3-2; D gene: TRBD1; J gene: TRBJ1-5; CDR3 length: 17; clone size: -
CDR3 protein: CASSSVAGRQETQYF; CDR3 DNA: TGTGCCAGCAGCTCAGTAGCGGGGCGACAAGAGACCCAGTACTTC; V gene: TRBV5-4; D gene: TRBD2; J gene: TRBJ2-5; CDR3 length: 15; clone size: -
CDR3 protein: CAWRLGLNYGYTF; CDR3 DNA: TGTGCCTGGAGATTAGGGTTAAACTATGGCTACACCTTC; V gene: TRBV30; D gene: -; J gene: TRBJ1-2; CDR3 length: 13; clone size: -
CDR3 protein: CASSLGEIETQYF; CDR3 DNA: TGTGCCAGCAGCTTGGGGGAGATCGAGACCCAGTACTTC; V gene: TRBV5-6; D gene: -; J gene: TRBJ2-5; CDR3 length: 13; clone size: few
CDR3 protein: CAWSRRDYGYTF; CDR3 DNA: TGTGCCTGGAGTCGAAGGGACTATGGCTACACCTTC; V gene: TRBV30; D gene: -; J gene: TRBJ1-2; CDR3 length: 12; clone size: -
CDR3 protein: CATSVFGQGRVCSNQPQHF; CDR3 DNA: TGTGCCACCAGTGTATTCGGACAGGGAAGGGTATGTAGCAATCAGCCCCAGCATTTT; V gene: TRBV24-1; D gene: TRBD1; J gene: TRBJ1-5; CDR3 length: 19; clone size: -
CDR3 protein: CASSPLGAGAEAFF; CDR3 DNA: TGTGCCAGCAGCCCATTGGGGGCAGGGGCTGAAGCTTTCTTT; V gene: TRBV6-5; D gene: -; J gene: TRBJ1-1; CDR3 length: 14; clone size: -
CDR3 protein: CASSPTGGLDQPQHF; CDR3 DNA: TGTGCCAGCAGCCCCACAGGGGGCTTGGATCAGCCCCAGCATTTT; V gene: TRBV3-1/TRBV3-2; D gene: TRBD1; J gene: TRBJ1-5; CDR3 length: 15; clone size: once
CDR3 protein: CASSPRVGSGGSGQYF; CDR3 DNA: TGTGCCAGCAGTCCACGAGTGGGTAGCGGGGGATCGGGGCAGTACTTC; V gene: TRBV6-2/TRBV6-3; D gene: TRBD2; J gene: TRBJ2-7; CDR3 length: 16; clone size: -
CDR3 protein: CASSQENTEAFF; CDR3 DNA: TGCGCCAGCAGCCAAGAGAACACTGAAGCTTTCTTT; V gene: TRBV4-1; D gene: -; J gene: TRBJ1-1; CDR3 length: 12; clone size: -
CDR3 protein: CASSPPGQELYEQYF; CDR3 DNA: TGTGCCAGCTCACCACCGGGACAGGAACTCTACGAGCAGTACTTC; V gene: TRBV18; D gene: TRBD1; J gene: TRBJ2-7; CDR3 length: 15; clone size: -
CDR3 protein: CASSYSSGGNQPQHF; CDR3 DNA: TGTGCCAGCAGTTACTCGTCAGGGGGCAATCAGCCCCAGCATTTT; V gene: TRBV6-6; D gene: -; J gene: TRBJ1-5; CDR3 length: 15; clone size: -
CDR3 protein: CSVGQGGPNSPLHF; CDR3 DNA: TGCAGCGTTGGACAGGGAGGGCCTAATTCACCCCTCCACTTT; V gene: TRBV29-1; D gene: TRBD1; J gene: TRBJ1-6; CDR3 length: 14; clone size: -
CDR3 protein: CASSGQGWSGNTIYF; CDR3 DNA: TGCGCCAGCAGTGGTCAGGGGTGGTCTGGAAACACCATATATTTT; V gene: TRBV10-2; D gene: -; J gene: TRBJ1-3; CDR3 length: 15; clone size: -
CDR3 protein: CASSLTRQREQYF; CDR3 DNA: TGTGCCAGCAGTTTGACCCGACAGCGCGAGCAGTACTTC; V gene: TRBV12-3/TRBV12-4; D gene: -; J gene: TRBJ2-7; CDR3 length: 13; clone size: -
CDR3 protein: CASSQSRAYEQYF; CDR3 DNA: TGTGCCAGCAGTCAGAGTCGAGCCTACGAGCAGTACTTC; V gene: TRBV6-2/TRBV6-3; D gene: -; J gene: TRBJ2-7; CDR3 length: 13; clone size: -
CDR3 protein: CASSFDGGSGNTIYF; CDR3 DNA: TGTGCCAGCAGTTTTGATGGGGGCTCTGGAAACACCATATATTTT; V gene: TRBV2; D gene: -; J gene: TRBJ1-3; CDR3 length: 15; clone size: -
CDR3 protein: CATAGALNTEAFF; CDR3 DNA: TGTGCCACAGCGGGGGCCCTGAACACTGAAGCTTTCTTT; V gene: TRBV6-5; D gene: -; J gene: TRBJ1-1; CDR3 length: 13; clone size: -
CDR3 protein: CSVGRQGDYGYTF; CDR3 DNA: TGCAGCGTTGGGAGGCAGGGGGACTATGGCTACACCTTC; V gene: TRBV29-1; D gene: TRBD1; J gene: TRBJ1-2; CDR3 length: 13; clone size: -
CDR3 protein: CASSLDFLDSRDEQFF; CDR3 DNA: TGTGCCAGCAGCTTAGATTTCCTAGATAGTCGCGATGAGCAGTTCTTC; V gene: TRBV7-2; D gene: -; J gene: TRBJ2-1; CDR3 length: 16; clone size: -
CDR3 protein: CAISESLQVPNTEAFF; CDR3 DNA: TGTGCCATCAGTGAGAGCCTACAGGTCCCGAACACTGAAGCTTTCTTT; V gene: TRBV10-3; D gene: -; J gene: TRBJ1-1; CDR3 length: 16; clone size: once
CDR3 protein: CASSVAASGQGRETQYF; CDR3 DNA: TGTGCCAGCAGCGTAGCCGCCTCTGGACAGGGTAGGGAGACCCAGTACTTC; V gene: TRBV9; D gene: TRBD1; J gene: TRBJ2-5; CDR3 length: 17; clone size: -
CDR3 protein: CASSLAGTLLYGYTF; CDR3 DNA: TGTGCCAGCAGCTTAGCAGGGACCCTGCTCTATGGCTACACCTTC; V gene: TRBV7-2; D gene: -; J gene: TRBJ1-2; CDR3 length: 15; clone size: -
CDR3 protein: CASSPPGQGAKNIQYF; CDR3 DNA: TGTGCCAGCTCACCCCCGGGACAGGGGGCCAAAAACATTCAGTACTTC; V gene: TRBV18; D gene: TRBD1; J gene: TRBJ2-4; CDR3 length: 16; clone size: -
CDR3 protein: CASSRGGNEQFF; CDR3 DNA: TGTGCCAGTAGTAGAGGTGGGAATGAGCAGTTCTTC; V gene: TRBV19; D gene: -; J gene: TRBJ2-1; CDR3 length: 12; clone size: once
CDR3 protein: CASSLDSGYLFF; CDR3 DNA: TGTGCCAGCAGCTTGGATTCTGGGTATCTTTTCTTT; V gene: TRBV5-5; D gene: -; J gene: TRBJ1-1; CDR3 length: 12; clone size: -
CDR3 protein: CASSRTGGPEQYF; CDR3 DNA: TGTGCCAGCAGTCGGACAGGGGGCCCCGAGCAGTACTTC; V gene: TRBV2; D gene: TRBD1; J gene: TRBJ2-7; CDR3 length: 13; clone size: -
CDR3 protein: CASSLGQGNTEAFF; CDR3 DNA: TGTGCCAGCTCCCTGGGACAGGGGAACACTGAAGCTTTCTTT; V gene: TRBV18; D gene: TRBD1; J gene: TRBJ1-1; CDR3 length: 14; clone size: -
CDR3 protein: CASSAGAGGAGTGDQPQHF; CDR3 DNA: TGTGCCAGCAGTGCCGGTGCGGGGGGCGCAGGGACGGGAGATCAGCCCCAGCATTTT; V gene: TRBV6-1; D gene: -; J gene: TRBJ1-5; CDR3 length: 19; clone size: once
CDR3 protein: CASSLFENNYGYTF; CDR3 DNA: TGTGCCAGCAGCTTATTCGAAAATAACTATGGCTACACCTTC; V gene: TRBV7-9; D gene: -; J gene: TRBJ1-2; CDR3 length: 14; clone size: few
CDR3 protein: CASSPTETGELFF; CDR3 DNA: TGTGCCAGCAGCCCCACAGAAACCGGGGAGCTGTTTTTT; V gene: TRBV7-9; D gene: -; J gene: TRBJ2-2; CDR3 length: 13; clone size: -
CDR3 protein: CASSYGVTEQFF; CDR3 DNA: TGTGCCAGCAGTTACGGGGTTACTGAGCAGTTCTTC; V gene: TRBV6-6; D gene: -; J gene: TRBJ2-1; CDR3 length: 12; clone size: -
CDR3 protein: CASSVAWGTGANVLTF; CDR3 DNA: TGTGCCAGCAGCGTAGCTTGGGGGACTGGGGCCAACGTCCTGACTTTC; V gene: TRBV9; D gene: -; J gene: TRBJ2-6; CDR3 length: 16; clone size: -
CDR3 protein: CASSLKGNQPQHF; CDR3 DNA: TGTGCCAGCAGTTTGAAGGGGAATCAGCCCCAGCATTTT; V gene: TRBV12-3/TRBV12-4; D gene: -; J gene: TRBJ1-5; CDR3 length: 13; clone size: once
CDR3 protein: CASSNPSGERNYGYTF; CDR3 DNA: TGTGCCAGCAGTAACCCCTCAGGGGAACGGAACTATGGCTACACCTTC; V gene: TRBV6-6; D gene: -; J gene: TRBJ1-2; CDR3 length: 16; clone size: -
CDR3 protein: CALDPGVGQPQHF; CDR3 DNA: TGTGCCTTGGACCCGGGGGTTGGTCAGCCCCAGCATTTT; V gene: TRBV30; D gene: -; J gene: TRBJ1-5; CDR3 length: 13; clone size: -
CDR3 protein: CASSPRHRSGNTIYF; CDR3 DNA: TGCGCCAGCAGCCCTCGACACCGCTCTGGAAACACCATATATTTT; V gene: TRBV4-1; D gene: -; J gene: TRBJ1-3; CDR3 length: 15; clone size: -
CDR3 protein: CASSLAGGRRTYEQYF; CDR3 DNA: TGTGCCAGCAGCTTAGCGGGGGGTAGGAGAACCTACGAGCAGTACTTC; V gene: TRBV7-2; D gene: -; J gene: TRBJ2-7; CDR3 length: 16; clone size: -
CDR3 protein: CASSLGDRGDQPQHF; CDR3 DNA: TGTGCCAGCAGCTTAGGGGACAGGGGGGATCAGCCCCAGCATTTT; V gene: TRBV7-2; D gene: TRBD1; J gene: TRBJ1-5; CDR3 length: 15; clone size: -
CDR3 protein: CASSPKASIYGYTF; CDR3 DNA: TGTGCCAGCAGCCCAAAGGCCAGTATCTATGGCTACACCTTC; V gene: TRBV14; D gene: -; J gene: TRBJ1-2; CDR3 length: 14; clone size: few
CDR3 protein: CASGRVKTGAFF; CDR3 DNA: TGTGCCAGCGGTCGGGTGAAGACGGGGGCTTTCTTT; V gene: TRBV2; D gene: -; J gene: TRBJ1-1; CDR3 length: 12; clone size: -
CDR3 protein: CASRDTSGHSYEQYF; CDR3 DNA: TGTGCCAGCAGGGATACTAGCGGGCACTCCTACGAGCAGTACTTC; V gene: TRBV11-2; D gene: TRBD2; J gene: TRBJ2-7; CDR3 length: 15; clone size: once
CDR3 protein: CAISEPGGSGGSGNTIYF; CDR3 DNA: TGTGCCATCAGTGAGCCTGGAGGTTCCGGGGGCTCTGGAAACACCATATATTTT; V gene: TRBV10-3; D gene: -; J gene: TRBJ1-3; CDR3 length: 18; clone size: -